This T cell receptor beta chain was identified during a study of tumor-infiltrating lymphocytes in primary liver carcinoma (TCRdb year 2017). Concerning the study at large: Of the five patients (three men and two women, aged 30 to 69 years), four had hepatocellular carcinoma and one had combined HCC and intrahepatic cholangiocarcinoma. Samples yielded roughly 3.5 to 8 million productive TCRbeta reads; read depth did not differ significantly between tissue types. The study combined TCRbeta repertoire sequencing, expression microarrays and whole-exome sequencing across five regions of each liver tumor, with adjacent normal tissue and blood. Repertoires from technical replicates were highly reproducible, with mean shared-clone rates about 0.88 and correlation coefficients above 0.95. A total of 35 specimens from 5 patients underwent TCRbeta repertoire sequencing, comprising about 25 tumor regions, 5 adjacent noncancerous liver tissues and 5 peripheral blood samples. The five patients had tumors staged T1-T3 N0M0, with maximum diameters ranging from roughly 4.2 to 10 cm.

Overall study results and their limits: Repertoire overlap was higher between tumor regions (mean about 35%) than tumor-adjacent (17%) or tumor-blood (approximately 15%) pairs, consistent with antigen-driven expansion. With just a handful of patients in the study, the authors point out that the findings should be validated in a larger study. Compared with blood, tumors had a significantly larger share of the repertoire taken up by the top 250 clones (p = 0.039). Because the samples were bulk and unsorted, CD4+ and CD8+ T cell repertoires could not be compared. Because sequencing covered only the TCR beta chain and unpaired alpha chains were not captured, true repertoire diversity is likely underestimated.

Notes on this clonotype: This clone's antigen is unknown. The conserved phenylalanine or tryptophan is not found at the CDR3 terminus, so this likely reflects a read error.

A constant-region primer and ProtoScript II reverse transcriptase were used to reverse-transcribe TCRbeta-specific cDNA from around 530 ng total RNA. TCRbeta libraries were built with three nested multiplex PCR rounds, a slightly modified ARM-PCR procedure. Multiplex TRBV1-TRBV30 forward primers and a Cbeta reverse primer were used in the first two PCR rounds, each of which was run for around 9 cycles. A final 25-cycle PCR with Deep VentR polymerase added sample barcodes and Illumina adapters. Before sequencing, amplicons between 200 and 500 bp were purified from gel using a QIAquick gel extraction kit. TCRbeta amplicons were sequenced on an Illumina HiSeq 2500 with 250-bp paired-end reads. On the authors' methods: To recover full CDR3 sequences, reads were quality-trimmed using Trimmomatic v0.33 and paired reads were then merged using FLASH v1.2.11. V, D and J germline segments were assigned to the rearranged TCRbeta sequences by MiGEC v1.2.1b. Clonotype statistics and Shannon-Wiener diversity indices were calculated with VDJtools v1.0.0. Except for diversity analysis, only the 250 most abundant clonotypes of each sample were used in subsequent analyses to reduce sampling bias. The raw public reads went through TCRdb reprocessing: fastp at Q25, MiXCR clone calling, in-frame beta chains kept. Rows with a matching CDR3 protein are joined into one entry that keeps the most common DNA and genes. What appears here as the V and J calls and clone size reflects TCRdb's work, not the paper's. The table for this sample lists under 150,000 distinct CDR3 sequences; under 70% of them were counted only once. The ten largest clones capture 8.1% of the sample.

The CDR3 sequence runs 15 residues, both termini included. Only CDR3 DNA is held: 45 bases, read in frame from base 1. Per the germline V gene (reference sequence), SGHAT is the CDR1 and FQDESV is the CDR2. V lost 6 bases and J lost 3 bases, and the count of bases not matched to a germline gene is 5. Without any cell sorting, total RNA and DNA were co-extracted from approximately 22-30 mg of bulk tissue using the AllPrep DNA/RNA mini kit. Between November 2015 and early 2016, about five patients in China with histopathologically diagnosed primary liver carcinoma had their tumors surgically resected. At the time of sampling, the patients had chronic HBV infection and had not received any treatment. Pieces of fresh tumor and adjacent tissue were cut in half, with one half kept in RNAlater at -80 degrees C and the other half sent for histology.

The rearranged segments are TRBV11-1 and TRBJ2-4; the central 10 bases match TRBD1. This receptor was obtained from a woman in her sixties or seventies with primary liver carcinoma and hepatitis B virus infection. The sequenced sample was tumor-adjacent normal liver tissue. The CDR3 here reads CASRRGQGGKNIQYS. The DNA sequence reads TGTGCCAGCAGGAGAGGACAGGGGGGCAAAAACATTCAGTACTCC.